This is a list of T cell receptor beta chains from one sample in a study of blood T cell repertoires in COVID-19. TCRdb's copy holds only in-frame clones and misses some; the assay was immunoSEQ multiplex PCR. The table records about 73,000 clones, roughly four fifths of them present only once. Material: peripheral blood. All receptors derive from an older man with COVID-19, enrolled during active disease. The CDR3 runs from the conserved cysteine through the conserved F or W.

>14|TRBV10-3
CAIRSEREGYEQFF
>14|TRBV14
CASSGRGRAPEQYF
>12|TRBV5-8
CASSLQRIGYTF
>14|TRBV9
CASSVDFGQTEAFF
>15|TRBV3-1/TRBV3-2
CASSRTGIAGNTIYF
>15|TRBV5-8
CASRPQGYSNQPQHF
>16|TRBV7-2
CASSFRSGGVPEKLFF
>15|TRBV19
CASSIGAGVGGELFF
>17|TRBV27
CASSRGQGSSRLYGYTF
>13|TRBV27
CASWLADSYEQYF
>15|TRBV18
CASSPPGLGTGELFF
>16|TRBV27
CASSQGTSGLYNEQFF
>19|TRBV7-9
CASSLAPGEGASYNSPLHF
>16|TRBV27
CASSSIGGQGIFGYTF
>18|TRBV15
CATSSYNPGQGRDYGYTF
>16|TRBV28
CASSFWGGTAHWTQYF
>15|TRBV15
CATSGGPASYNEQFF
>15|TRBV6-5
CASSLSGQAYQPQHF
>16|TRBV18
CASSPPGQPMNTEAFF
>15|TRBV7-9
CASSRDSRSGNTIYF
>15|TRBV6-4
CASRRQGDMNTEAFF
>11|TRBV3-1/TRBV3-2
CASSLTGELFF
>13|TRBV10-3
CAISESGTLGYTF
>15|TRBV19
CASSMRFALGNTIYF
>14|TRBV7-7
CASSPYRGLDEQFF
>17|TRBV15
CATSRGGGLKSGNTIYF
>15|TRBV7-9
CASTIGLAGADTQYF
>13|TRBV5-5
CASSAGYGYEQYF
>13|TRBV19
CASTVSNGVGLFF
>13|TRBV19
CASSPGTGGGYTF
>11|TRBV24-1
CATSGTGGYTF
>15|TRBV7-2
CASSANRGLNTEAFF
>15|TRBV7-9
CASSPLQGPYVEQYF
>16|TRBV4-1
CASSQDEREGTDTQYF
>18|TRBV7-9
CASSFLYRQGKMNTEAFF
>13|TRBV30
CAWSVGLAGEQFF
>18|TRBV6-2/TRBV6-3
CASSPWTSGRGRTGELFF
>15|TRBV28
CASSFPRGQGYGYTF
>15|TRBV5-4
CASSKGTGSNEKLFF
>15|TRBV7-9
CASSRTGAVTGELFF
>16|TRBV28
CASRQQMTAINQPQHF
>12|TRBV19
CASSIVATGKHF
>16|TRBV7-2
CASSDLQARTHNEQFF
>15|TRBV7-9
CASSRSQLAKNIQYF